These 10 T cell receptor beta chains were all obtained from the same sample, sequenced in a study of blood T cell repertoires in COVID-19. Clones were read by immunoSEQ multiplex PCR, and TCRdb kept only the in-frame ones, dropping some. The table has approximately 300,000 clones, 65% to 85% seen once. Material for sequencing was peripheral blood. Receptors originate from a woman between 50 and 59 years old with acute or convalescent COVID-19.

The rearrangement joins TRBV7-2 to TRBJ1-5; the D gene is possibly TRBD1 (6 bases). Germline loops: CDR1 SGHTA, CDR2 FQGNSA. CDR3 length equals 14 residues. Trimming took 3 bases from V and 6 from J, leaving 12 bases between them. The CDR3 nucleotides read TGTGCCAGCAGCTTCACAGGGTTGGGTCAGCCCCAGCATTTT. Protein: CASSFTGLGQPQHF.

Only a few counts were recorded for this clone. The chain joins TRBV7-2 to TRBJ1-2; 11 positions match TRBD1. V lost 5 bases and J lost 7; bases outside the gene matches: 6. Germline V lookup: CDR1 SGHTA, CDR2 FQGNSA. The CDR3 covers 14 residues. The CDR3 protein is CASSQGTGGSGYTF. CDR3 nucleotide sequence: TGTGCCAGCAGCCAGGGGACAGGGGGATCTGGCTACACCTTC. Supplemented by reference TRBV7-2 and TRBJ1-2, the full variable domain reads GAGVSQSPSNKVTEKGKDVELRCDPISGHTALYWYRQSLGQGLEFLIYFQGNSAPDKSGLPSDRFSAERTGGSVSTLTIQRTQQEDSAVYLCASSQGTGGSGYTFGSGTRLTVV.

J is TRBJ1-5 and V is TRBV30; no reliable D call. Germline-derived CDR1 and CDR2 are GTSNPN and SVGIG (reference sequence). The CDR3 covers 14 residues. The V end lost 0 bases, the J end lost 2 bases, and 8 bases lay between the germline ends. The CDR3 protein is CAWSVGLGNQPQHF. As DNA, the CDR3 is TGTGCCTGGAGTGTAGGACTGGGCAATCAGCCCCAGCATTTT.

This clone was seen only once. This chain connects TRBV29-1 to TRBJ2-2, with 7 bases identical to TRBD1. CDR1 is SQVTM, CDR2 ANQGSEA, per germline. The CDR3 extends over 14 amino acids. V lost 7 bases, J lost 1 base, and 6 bases stayed unmatched. The CDR3 here is CSAYRQGNTGELFF. As DNA, the CDR3 is TGCAGCGCCTACCGACAGGGGAACACCGGGGAGCTGTTTTTT.

In this sample, this clone turned up once. The chain carries TRBV30 and TRBJ2-1; D uncertain. Trimming removed 4 bases at V and 6 bases at J, with 10 bases between. This CDR3 spans 12 amino acids. Per the germline V gene, CDR1 is GTSNPN and CDR2 is SVGIG (reference sequence). CDR3 nucleotide sequence: TGTGCCTGGACTAGAAATGGCAATGAGCAGTTCTTC. Protein sequence: CAWTRNGNEQFF.

Worth noting for this clone: The same CDR3 arises from other DNA sequences in this sample as well. The chain recombines TRBV3-1 (or the pseudogene TRBV3-2) with TRBJ1-2; D unclear. This CDR3 region has 11 residues. CDR1 is LGHDT and CDR2 is YNNKEL in the germline V gene (reference sequence). V was trimmed by 1 base and J by 8 bases, leaving 5 bases between them. CDR3: CASSQGGGYTF. CDR3 DNA: TGTGCCAGCAGCCAAGGCGGGGGCTACACCTTC.

The chain combines TRBV4-1 with TRBJ2-3, with D possibly being TRBD1 (6 bases). In germline, CDR1 is MGHRA, CDR2 YSYEKL. This CDR3 is 18 amino acids long. V was clipped by 0 bases and J by 2 bases, with 18 bases between them. CDR3 nucleotide sequence: TGCGCCAGCAGCCAAGATAAAGGACAGTTGGCCCACACAGATACGCAGTATTTT. Protein sequence: CASSQDKGQLAHTDTQYF.

The chain uses TRBV5-5 and TRBJ2-7; D is unresolved. There are 13 residues in the CDR3. V was shortened by 4 bases and J by 7 bases, with 15 bases between the two germline ends. Germline CDR1 is SGHKS and CDR2 is YYEKEE (reference sequence). Written as DNA, the CDR3 is TGTGCCAGCAGCCGGGTGGCCCCTGGGGAGCAGTACTTC. Amino acid sequence: CASSRVAPGEQYF.

The V and J genes are TRBV11-2 and TRBJ2-1; D unclear. Trimming cost V 0 bases and J 8 bases, with 14 bases left between them. This CDR3 has 15 amino acids. Germline-derived CDR1 and CDR2 are SGHAT and FQNNGV. CDR3 sequence (DNA): TGTGCCAGCAGCTTAGATCGCCTAGAAGTTCATGAGCAGTTCTTC. Residues: CASSLDRLEVHEQFF.

This clone occurred once. The rearrangement uses TRBV7-9 and TRBJ2-3; 8 bases line up with TRBD1. Germline-derived CDR1 and CDR2 are SEHNR and FQNEAQ (reference sequence). J gave up 1 base and V 2 bases, and 5 bases lay outside the gene matches. The CDR3 totals 16 residues. CDR3 sequence reads: CASSLSQGGRTDTQYF. CDR3 bases: TGTGCCAGCAGCTTATCACAGGGGGGTCGCACAGATACGCAGTATTTT.